Listed here are 12 T cell receptor beta chains from one sample, sequenced in a study of blood T cell repertoires in COVID-19. Here immunoSEQ multiplex PCR was the method, and the copy in TCRdb shows in-frame clones only, minus some. In the table there are roughly 53,000 clones, 75% to 80% of which are singletons. Sequencing was carried out using peripheral blood. These receptors were obtained from a man aged 50-60 years with active or convalescent COVID-19.

The chain has TRBV2 and TRBJ1-1; no clear D. This CDR3 comprises 13 residues. Trimming cost V 7 bases and J 4 bases, with 13 bases left between them. Looked up from germline, CDR1 is SNHLY and CDR2 is FYNNEI. The CDR3 loop is CASNRELGTEAFF. The DNA of the CDR3 is TGTGCCAGCAACCGGGAGCTGGGCACTGAAGCTTTCTTT.

This clone was seen more than once but under ten times. The V gene is TRBV7-9, the J gene TRBJ2-3; 8 nucleotides align to TRBD1. The CDR3 is 16 amino acids. After removal of 5 bases from V and 6 bases from J, the junction contained 13 bases not matched to a gene. Germline-derived CDR1 and CDR2 are SEHNR and FQNEAQ (reference sequence). CDR3 sequence: CASSTGGGTGLDTQYF. The CDR3 coding sequence is TGTGCCAGCAGCACGGGTGGCGGGACAGGTTTGGATACGCAGTATTTT.

This clone appeared a few times. The rearrangement links TRBV5-1 to TRBJ1-1; a possible D gene is TRBD1 (5 bases). This CDR3 region has 14 residues. V shed 1 base and J shed 1 base, with 8 bases lying between them. The V gene's germline CDR1 is SGHRS and CDR2 YFSETQ. The CDR3 region is CASSLLQGNTEAFF. Written as DNA, the CDR3 is TGCGCCAGCAGCTTGCTTCAGGGGAACACTGAAGCTTTCTTT. The variable domain in full, completed from reference TRBV5-1 and TRBJ1-1, reads KAGVTQTPRYLIKTRGQQVTLSCSPISGHRSVSWYQQTPGQGLQFLFEYFSETQRNKGNFPGRFSGRQFSNSRSEMNVSTLELGDSALYLCASSLLQGNTEAFFGQGTRLTVV.

The J gene is TRBJ1-4, the V gene TRBV30; 9 bases map to TRBD1. This CDR3 region has 12 residues. Germline V CDR1 and CDR2: GTSNPN, SVGIG (reference sequence). V shed 8 bases, J shed 8 bases, and the junction held 6 bases outside the gene matches. The CDR3 sequence: CAGQGTGEKLFF. The CDR3 coding sequence is TGTGCCGGACAGGGGACAGGGGAAAAACTGTTTTTT.

This clone has only a few counts. Other DNA variants within this sample encode the same CDR3. This chain links TRBV30 with TRBJ1-2; 8 positions match TRBD1. The germline gives CDR1 GTSNPN, CDR2 SVGIG (reference sequence). The V gene end was trimmed by 0 bases and the J gene end by 4 bases; junction bases not matched to a gene: 1. This CDR3 has 13 residues. The CDR3 reads CAWSVTGVYGYTF. The CDR3 coding sequence is TGTGCCTGGAGTGTGACAGGGGTCTATGGCTACACCTTC.

The chain employs TRBV7-3 and TRBJ1-6, with 8 nucleotides matching TRBD1. Germline loops: CDR1 SGHTA, CDR2 FQGTGA. The CDR3 loop spans 14 amino acids. Unmatched junction bases numbered 5, after V lost 4 bases and J lost 9 bases. CDR3 loop: CASSSSGGSSPLHF. The CDR3 DNA follows: TGTGCCAGCAGCTCGTCAGGGGGCTCTTCACCCCTCCACTTT.

The V call is TRBV6-5, the J call TRBJ2-7; TRBD2 agrees at 10 bases. Trimming at V came to 2 bases and at J to 6 bases, leaving 4 bases not matched to a gene. CDR1 MNHEY and CDR2 SVGAGI come from the germline V gene. The CDR3 has 14 residues. DNA for the CDR3: TGTGCCAGCAGTTACCTAGCGGGAGAAGTCGAGCAGTACTTC. This sequence encodes CASSYLAGEVEQYF.

This clone occurred many times. The rearrangement joins TRBV9 to TRBJ2-3, with 9 bases lining up with TRBD2. After removal of 3 bases from V and 2 bases from J, the junction contained 4 bases not matched to a gene. This CDR3 spans 15 amino acids. Germline lookup yields CDR1 SGDLS and CDR2 YYNGEE. The CDR3 DNA follows: TGTGCCAGCAGCGCGACTAGCGGACCCACAGATACGCAGTATTTT. Translating gives CASSATSGPTDTQYF.

This chain joins TRBV5-5 and TRBJ2-7; 7 bases fit TRBD2. Trimming removed 1 base from V and 2 bases from J; junction bases left unmatched: 6. Germline V gene sequence: CDR1 SGHKS, CDR2 YYEKEE (reference sequence). There are 15 residues in the CDR3. CDR3 bases: TGTGCCAGCAGCTTGCTGGCGGGAGATGCCTACGAGCAGTACTTC. This gives the protein CASSLLAGDAYEQYF.

The genes are TRBV5-5 and TRBJ1-2; D gene uncertain. The CDR3 covers 13 residues. Per germline, CDR1 SGHKS and CDR2 YYEKEE (reference sequence). V gave up 0 bases and J gave up 4 bases, with 7 bases separating them. CDR3 sequence reads: CASSLDIRYGYTF. Written as DNA, the CDR3 is TGTGCCAGCAGCTTGGACATCCGCTATGGCTACACCTTC.

The count of this clone is one. The V and J genes are TRBV19 and TRBJ2-3, with 7 bases lining up with TRBD2. CDR3 length: 13 amino acids. Germline V gene sequence: CDR1 LNHDA, CDR2 SQIVND (reference sequence). Losses at the gene ends were 3 bases for V and 6 bases for J; bases not matched to a gene: 3. CDR3 coding DNA: TGTGCCAGTAGTATTTCCGGGAGGGATACGCAGTATTTT. Protein: CASSISGRDTQYF.

The rearrangement joins TRBV3-1 (or the pseudogene TRBV3-2) to TRBJ1-2, with D perhaps TRBD1 (5 bases). CDR3 size: 15 residues. Trimming removed 1 base at V and 4 bases at J, with 13 bases between. CDR1 and CDR2 (germline): LGHDT, YNNKEL (reference sequence). CDR3 nucleotide sequence: TGTGCCAGCAGCCAAGGGGGCGGGGAGGGCTATGGCTACACCTTC. It codes for CASSQGGGEGYGYTF.